What follows describes a single T cell receptor beta chain. What it binds is not known. As defined, naive CD8 cells were CD45RO-negative and positively selected for CCR7, with terminally differentiated effector memory CD45RA+ cells excluded. These data originate in a study of shared clonotypes between healthy human individuals. Background on the study: The study enrolled a couple of women and three men aged 18 to 49.

Sequencing was performed with immunoSEQ multiplex PCR; in TCRdb, only in-frame clones are kept and a portion is missing. The sample lists 750,000 to 1,000,000 clones; 80% to 95% were seen once. Study-level results: In general, naive subsets displayed greater estimated richness than memory subsets did. When compared with the clonotypes that were shared by all four sorted-subset donors, the non-shared clonotypes turned out to have lower generation probabilities.

The receptor was isolated from a man younger than 45 in good health. The source material was naive CD8+ T cells sorted from blood.

CDR3 nucleotides: TGTGCCACCCACGATGGGGCCTGGAGGGATCAGCCCCAGCATTTT. It encodes CATHDGAWRDQPQHF. The rearrangement joins TRBV19 to TRBJ1-5, with D maybe TRBD1 (5 bases). The V gene's germline CDR1 is LNHDA and CDR2 SQIVND (reference sequence). The length of the CDR3 is 15 residues. V was cut by 10 bases and J by 5 bases, with 21 bases left in between.